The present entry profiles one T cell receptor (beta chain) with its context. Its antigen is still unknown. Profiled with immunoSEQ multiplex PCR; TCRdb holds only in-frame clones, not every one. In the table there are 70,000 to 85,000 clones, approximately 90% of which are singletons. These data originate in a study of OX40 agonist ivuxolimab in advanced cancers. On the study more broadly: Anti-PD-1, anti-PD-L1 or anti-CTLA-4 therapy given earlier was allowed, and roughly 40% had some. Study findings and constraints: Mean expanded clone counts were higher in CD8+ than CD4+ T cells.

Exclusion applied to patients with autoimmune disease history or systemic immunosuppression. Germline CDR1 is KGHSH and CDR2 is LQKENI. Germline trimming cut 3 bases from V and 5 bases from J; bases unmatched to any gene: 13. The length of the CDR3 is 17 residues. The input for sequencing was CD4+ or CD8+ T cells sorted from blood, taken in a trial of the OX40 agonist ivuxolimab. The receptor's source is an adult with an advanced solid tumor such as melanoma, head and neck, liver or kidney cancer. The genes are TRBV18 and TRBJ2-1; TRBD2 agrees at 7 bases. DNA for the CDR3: TGTGCCAGCTCACCCCCTTTCGCGGGAGAAGGGCACAATGAGCAGTTCTTC. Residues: CASSPPFAGEGHNEQFF.